Below are 3 T cell receptor beta chains sequenced from a single sample in a study of blood T cell repertoires in COVID-19. Profiling relied on immunoSEQ multiplex PCR, and the TCRdb table lists in-frame clones only, not all of them. The table has roughly 220,000 clones, approximately 86% seen once. The source material was PBMCs or T cells enriched from blood (not recorded which). These receptors came from a middle-aged woman with acute COVID-19.

The V and J genes are TRBV27 and TRBJ1-6; TRBD1 matches at 9 bases. V gave up 6 bases and J gave up 12 bases; unmatched junction bases: 6. Germline-derived CDR1 and CDR2 are MNHEY and SMNVEV (reference sequence). This CDR3 comprises 13 residues. CDR3 residues: CASRQQGAGPLHF. CDR3 bases: TGTGCCAGCAGACAACAGGGGGCAGGACCCCTCCACTTT.

The chain joins TRBV10-3 to TRBJ2-7, with 7 positions matching TRBD1. The V segment lost 4 bases and the J segment 0 bases; nucleotides outside the gene matches: 3. Per germline, CDR1 ENHRY and CDR2 SYGVKD. This CDR3 spans 14 amino acids. CDR3 in amino acids: CAISVDRSSYEQYF. CDR3 DNA sequence: TGTGCCATCAGTGTGGACAGGAGCTCCTACGAGCAGTACTTC.

The V call is TRBV27, the J call TRBJ2-1; 7 nucleotides align to TRBD1. CDR3 length equals 15 residues. Germline V gene lookup returns CDR1 MNHEY and CDR2 SMNVEV (reference sequence). Germline trimming cut 3 bases from V and 3 bases from J; bases unmatched to any gene: 5. Written as DNA, the CDR3 is TGTGCCAGCAGTTTTCGAGGGGGCCTCTACAATGAGCAGTTCTTC. Residues: CASSFRGGLYNEQFF.